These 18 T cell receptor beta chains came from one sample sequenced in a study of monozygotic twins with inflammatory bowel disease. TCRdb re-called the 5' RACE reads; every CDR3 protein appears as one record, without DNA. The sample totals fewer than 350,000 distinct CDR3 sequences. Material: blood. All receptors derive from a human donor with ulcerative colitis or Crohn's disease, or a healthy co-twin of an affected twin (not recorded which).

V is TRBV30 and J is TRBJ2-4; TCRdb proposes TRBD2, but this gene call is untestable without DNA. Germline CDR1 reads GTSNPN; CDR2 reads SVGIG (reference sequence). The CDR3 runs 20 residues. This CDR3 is CAWSVGWGLAAPVAKNIQYF.

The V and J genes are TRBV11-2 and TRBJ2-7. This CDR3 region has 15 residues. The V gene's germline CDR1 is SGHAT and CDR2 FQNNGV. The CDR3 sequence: CASSLDPSAAYEQYF.

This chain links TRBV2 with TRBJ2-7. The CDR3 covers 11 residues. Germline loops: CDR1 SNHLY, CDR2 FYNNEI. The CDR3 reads CASTTHYEQYF.

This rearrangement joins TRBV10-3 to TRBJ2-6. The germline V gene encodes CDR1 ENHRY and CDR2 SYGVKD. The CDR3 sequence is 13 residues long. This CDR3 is CAISERGANVLTF.

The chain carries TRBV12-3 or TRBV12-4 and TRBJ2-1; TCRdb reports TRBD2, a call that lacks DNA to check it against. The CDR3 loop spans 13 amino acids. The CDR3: CASNSGRWDEQFF.

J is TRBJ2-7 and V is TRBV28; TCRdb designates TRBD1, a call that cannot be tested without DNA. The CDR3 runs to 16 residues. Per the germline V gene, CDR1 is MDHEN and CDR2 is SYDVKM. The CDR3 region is CASSLPDVPRDNEQYF. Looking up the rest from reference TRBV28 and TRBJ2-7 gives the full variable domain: DVKVTQSSRYLVKRTGEKVFLECVQDMDHENMFWYRQDPGLGLRLIYFSYDVKMKEKGDIPEGYSVSREKKERFSLILESASTNQTSMYLCASSLPDVPRDNEQYFGPGTRLTVT.

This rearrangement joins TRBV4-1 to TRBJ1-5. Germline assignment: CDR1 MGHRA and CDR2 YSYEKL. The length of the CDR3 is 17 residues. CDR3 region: CASSQEPRTYSNQPQHF.

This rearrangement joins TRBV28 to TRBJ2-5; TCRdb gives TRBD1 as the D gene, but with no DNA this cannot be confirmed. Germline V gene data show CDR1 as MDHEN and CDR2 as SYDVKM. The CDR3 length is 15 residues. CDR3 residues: CASRTGTGGQETQYF. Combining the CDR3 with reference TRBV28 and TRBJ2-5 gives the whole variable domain DVKVTQSSRYLVKRTGEKVFLECVQDMDHENMFWYRQDPGLGLRLIYFSYDVKMKEKGDIPEGYSVSREKKERFSLILESASTNQTSMYLCASRTGTGGQETQYFGPGTRLLVL.

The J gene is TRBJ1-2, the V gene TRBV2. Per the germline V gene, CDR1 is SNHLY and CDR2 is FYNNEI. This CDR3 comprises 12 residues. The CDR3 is CASSDRVYGYTF.

Here the CDR3 reads CASSPTGAHSYEQYF. This chain uses TRBV18 with TRBJ2-7; the D gene TCRdb calls, TRBD1, cannot be checked with no DNA. The CDR3 length is 15 residues. Germline-derived CDR1 and CDR2 are KGHSH and LQKENI.

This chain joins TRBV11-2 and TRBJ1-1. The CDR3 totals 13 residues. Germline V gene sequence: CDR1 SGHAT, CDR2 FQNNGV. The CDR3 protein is CAGTAVIDTEAFF.

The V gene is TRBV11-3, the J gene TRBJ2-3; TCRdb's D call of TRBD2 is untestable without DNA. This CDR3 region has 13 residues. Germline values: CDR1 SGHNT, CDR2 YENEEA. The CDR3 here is CASSPSPRDTQYF.

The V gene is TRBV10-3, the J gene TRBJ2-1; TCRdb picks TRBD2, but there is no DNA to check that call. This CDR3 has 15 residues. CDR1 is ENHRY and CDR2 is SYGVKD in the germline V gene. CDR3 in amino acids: CAISVTAGGGNEQFF.

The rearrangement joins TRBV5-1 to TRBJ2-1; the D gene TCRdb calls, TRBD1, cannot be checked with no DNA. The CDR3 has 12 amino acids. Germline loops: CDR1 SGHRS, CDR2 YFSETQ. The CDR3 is CASSVGAAEQFF.

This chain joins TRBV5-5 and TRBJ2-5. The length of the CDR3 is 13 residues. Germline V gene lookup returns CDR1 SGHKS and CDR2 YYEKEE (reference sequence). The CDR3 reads CASSFRPGETQYF.

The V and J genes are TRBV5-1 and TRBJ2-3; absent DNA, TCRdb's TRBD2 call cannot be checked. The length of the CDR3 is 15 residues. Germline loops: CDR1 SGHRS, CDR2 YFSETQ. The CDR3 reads CASSLAGSRTDTQYF.

This CDR3 reads CAWSVGGAHGYTF. This chain uses TRBV30 with TRBJ1-2. This CDR3 region has 13 residues. Germline values: CDR1 GTSNPN, CDR2 SVGIG (reference sequence).

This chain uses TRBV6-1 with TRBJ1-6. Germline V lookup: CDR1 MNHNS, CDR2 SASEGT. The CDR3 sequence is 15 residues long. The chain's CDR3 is CASREAGTNNSPLHF.